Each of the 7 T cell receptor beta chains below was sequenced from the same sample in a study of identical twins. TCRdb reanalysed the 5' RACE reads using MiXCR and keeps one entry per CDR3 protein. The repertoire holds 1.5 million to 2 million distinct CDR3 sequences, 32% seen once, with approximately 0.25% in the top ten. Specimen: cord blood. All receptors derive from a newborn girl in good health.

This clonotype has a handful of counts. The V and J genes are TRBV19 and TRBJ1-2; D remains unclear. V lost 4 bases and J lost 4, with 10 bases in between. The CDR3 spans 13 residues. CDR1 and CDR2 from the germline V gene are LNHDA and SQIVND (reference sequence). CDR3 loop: CASSTGSIYGYTF. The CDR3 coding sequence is TGTGCCAGTAGTACCGGGTCCATCTATGGCTACACCTTC.

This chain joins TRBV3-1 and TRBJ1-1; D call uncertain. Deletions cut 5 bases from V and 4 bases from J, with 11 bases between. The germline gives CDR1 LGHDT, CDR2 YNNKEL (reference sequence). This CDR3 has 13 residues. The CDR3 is CASSSQGITEAFF. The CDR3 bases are TGTGCCAGCAGCTCCCAAGGGATCACTGAAGCTTTCTTT.

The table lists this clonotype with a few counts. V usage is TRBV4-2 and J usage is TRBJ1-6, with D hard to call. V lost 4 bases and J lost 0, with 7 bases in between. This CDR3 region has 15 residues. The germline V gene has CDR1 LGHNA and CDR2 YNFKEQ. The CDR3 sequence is CASSPDISYNSPLHF. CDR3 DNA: TGTGCCAGCAGCCCCGACATCTCCTATAATTCACCCCTCCACTTT.

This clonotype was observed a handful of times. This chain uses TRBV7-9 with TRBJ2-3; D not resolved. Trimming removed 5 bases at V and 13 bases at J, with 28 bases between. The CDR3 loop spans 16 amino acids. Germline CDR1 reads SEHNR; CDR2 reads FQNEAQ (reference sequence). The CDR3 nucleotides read TGTGCCAGCAGCGGACCCCGAATACATGGGATGTCCGTGGAGTATTTT. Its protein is CASSGPRIHGMSVEYF.

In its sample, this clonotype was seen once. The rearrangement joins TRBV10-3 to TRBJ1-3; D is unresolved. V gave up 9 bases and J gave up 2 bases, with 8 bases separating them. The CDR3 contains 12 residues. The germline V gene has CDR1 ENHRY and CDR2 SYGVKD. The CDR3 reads CAMSNTGNTIYF. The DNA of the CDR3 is TGTGCCATGTCTAACACTGGAAACACCATATATTTT.

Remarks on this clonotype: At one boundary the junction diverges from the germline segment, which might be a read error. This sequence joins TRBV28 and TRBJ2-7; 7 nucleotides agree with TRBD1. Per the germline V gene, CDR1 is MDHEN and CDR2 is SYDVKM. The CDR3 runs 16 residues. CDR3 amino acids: CASRTPSTGNSCEQYF. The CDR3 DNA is TGTGCCAGCAGAACCCCTTCGACAGGGAACTCCTGCGAGCAGTACTTC.

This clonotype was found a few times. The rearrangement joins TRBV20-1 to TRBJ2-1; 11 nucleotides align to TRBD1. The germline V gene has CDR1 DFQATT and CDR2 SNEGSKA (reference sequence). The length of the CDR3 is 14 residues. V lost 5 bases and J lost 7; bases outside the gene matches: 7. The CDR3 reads CSAPRTGGANEQFF. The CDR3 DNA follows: TGCAGTGCTCCCCGGACAGGGGGCGCGAATGAGCAGTTCTTC.